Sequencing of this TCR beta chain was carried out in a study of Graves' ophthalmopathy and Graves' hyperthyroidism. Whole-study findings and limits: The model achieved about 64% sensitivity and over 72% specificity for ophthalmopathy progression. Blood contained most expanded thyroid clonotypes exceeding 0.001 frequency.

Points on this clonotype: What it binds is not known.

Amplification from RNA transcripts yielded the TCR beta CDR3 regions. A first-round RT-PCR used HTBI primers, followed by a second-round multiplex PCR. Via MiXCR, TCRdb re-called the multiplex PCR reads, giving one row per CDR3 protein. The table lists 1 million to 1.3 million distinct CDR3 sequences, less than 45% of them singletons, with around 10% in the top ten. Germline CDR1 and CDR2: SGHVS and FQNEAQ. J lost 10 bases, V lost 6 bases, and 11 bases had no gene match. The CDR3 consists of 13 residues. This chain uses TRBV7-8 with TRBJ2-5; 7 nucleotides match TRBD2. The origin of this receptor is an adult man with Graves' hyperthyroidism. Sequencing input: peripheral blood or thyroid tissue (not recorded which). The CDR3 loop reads CASSEAGRLGQYF. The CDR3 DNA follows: TGTGCCAGCAGTGAAGCGGGAAGGTTGGGCCAGTACTTC. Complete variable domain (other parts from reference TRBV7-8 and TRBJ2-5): GAGVSQSPRYKVAKRGQDVALRCDPISGHVSLFWYQQALGQGPEFLTYFQNEAQLDKSGLPSDRFFAERPEGSVSTLKIQRTQQEDSAVYLCASSEAGRLGQYFGPGTRLLVL.